These 19 T cell receptor beta chains originate from one sample sequenced in a study of blood T cells in healthy people across ages. It was with a sample-barcoded 5' primer and a J-beta primer mix that a second PCR of roughly 7 to 11 cycles was run. TCRdb re-derived calls from the 5' RACE reads in MiXCR, one entry per CDR3 protein. Among 1.5 million to 2 million distinct CDR3 sequences listed, approximately 28% were seen once. Sequenced: blood. All receptors come from a woman between 25 and 40 years old in good health.

As concerns this clonotype: A much larger clone is a single base away; this may be a read error. The chain joins TRBV2 to TRBJ1-2; D remains ambiguous. Germline loops: CDR1 SNHLY, CDR2 FYNNEI. This CDR3 comprises 11 residues. The CDR3 sequence: CASTGAYGHTF. CDR3 coding DNA: TGTGCCAGTACGGGTGCCTATGGCCACACCTTC.

This clonotype appeared a few times. This chain connects TRBV29-1 to TRBJ1-2, with D hard to call. CDR1 is SQVTM and CDR2 is ANQGSEA in the germline V gene. CDR3 length: 15 amino acids. V was shortened by 3 bases and J by 11 bases, with 25 bases between the two germline ends. The CDR3 region is CSVEKRGPRELGYTF. CDR3 sequence (DNA): TGCAGCGTTGAGAAACGCGGACCAAGAGAGCTTGGGTACACCTTC.

The chain combines TRBV7-7 with TRBJ2-1; no reliable D call. Germline V CDR1 and CDR2: SSHAT, FNYEAQ (reference sequence). The ends were cut back, 2 bases at V and 7 bases at J, with 9 bases in the middle. The CDR3 consists of 13 residues. The CDR3 nucleotides read TGTGCCAGCAGCTTACCCGTGGAGAATGAGCAGTTCTTC. The encoded protein is CASSLPVENEQFF.

This clonotype was seen at least ten times. The V call is TRBV20-1, the J call TRBJ2-7; 11 positions agree with TRBD2. V shed 3 bases and J 3 bases; nucleotides not matched to a gene: 4. The germline V gene encodes CDR1 DFQATT and CDR2 SNEGSKA (reference sequence). This CDR3 contains 14 residues. The CDR3 loop is CSASGTSGGYEQYF. Written as DNA, the CDR3 is TGCAGTGCTAGTGGGACTAGCGGAGGCTACGAGCAGTACTTC.

The rearrangement links TRBV5-1 to TRBJ1-1; the match to TRBD1 covers 9 bases. The length of the CDR3 is 16 residues. V shed 0 bases and J 4 bases; nucleotides not matched to a gene: 7. Germline V gives CDR1 SGHRS, CDR2 YFSETQ. The CDR3 sequence: CASSLGNRGQTTEAFF. The CDR3 DNA reads TGCGCCAGCAGCTTGGGGAACAGGGGGCAGACCACTGAAGCTTTCTTT.

V gene TRBV12-3 or TRBV12-4 combines with J gene TRBJ1-2, with 9 bases aligning to TRBD1. This CDR3 has 13 residues. V was pared by 7 bases and J by 7 bases, with 7 bases of the junction left unmatched. The CDR3 DNA sequence: TGTGCCAGCATCATACAGGGGGCTGGTGGCTACACCTTC. Amino acid sequence: CASIIQGAGGYTF.

The sample holds many counts of this clonotype. This rearrangement joins TRBV5-1 to TRBJ2-5; perhaps TRBD2 as D (5 bases). The CDR3 extends over 17 amino acids. V dropped 3 bases and J dropped 5 bases, with 23 bases sitting between them. Germline-derived CDR1 and CDR2 are SGHRS and YFSETQ. In nucleotides, the CDR3 is TGCGCCAGCAGCTCTGGAGAGAGGGCTAGTATGCGGGAGACCCAGTACTTC. Its translation: CASSSGERASMRETQYF. The full variable domain, in which reference TRBV5-1 and TRBJ2-5 provide the parts outside the CDR3, is KAGVTQTPRYLIKTRGQQVTLSCSPISGHRSVSWYQQTPGQGLQFLFEYFSETQRNKGNFPGRFSGRQFSNSRSEMNVSTLELGDSALYLCASSSGERASMRETQYFGPGTRLLVL.

This chain uses TRBV2 with TRBJ2-5; no clear D gene. There are 13 residues in the CDR3. Trimming took 1 base from V and 4 from J, leaving 7 bases between them. Germline CDR1 reads SNHLY; CDR2 reads FYNNEI. The CDR3 nucleotides are TGTGCCAGCAGTGAAGAAATGGGAGAGACCCAGTACTTC. Translated, it gives CASSEEMGETQYF. Full variable domain (outside the CDR3, taken from reference TRBV2 and TRBJ2-5): EPEVTQTPSHQVTQMGQEVILRCVPISNHLYFYWYRQILGQKVEFLVSFYNNEISEKSEIFDDQFSVERPDGSNFTLKIRSTKLEDSAMYFCASSEEMGETQYFGPGTRLLVL.

V usage is TRBV5-1 and J usage is TRBJ2-1, with 12 positions matching TRBD2. Germline CDR1 SGHRS, CDR2 YFSETQ. The CDR3 is made up of 15 amino acids. V shed 1 base, J shed 9 bases, and the junction held 5 bases outside the gene matches. The CDR3 is CASSLTTSGSGEQFF. The CDR3 DNA reads TGCGCCAGCAGCTTGACGACTAGCGGGAGTGGTGAGCAGTTCTTC.

This clonotype was counted many times. The CDR3: CASSLSWGLPYEQYF. Written as DNA, the CDR3 is TGTGCCAGCAGTTTATCGTGGGGTCTCCCCTACGAGCAGTACTTC. The rearrangement joins TRBV27 to TRBJ2-7, with D unresolved. The CDR3 has 15 amino acids. V dropped 0 bases and J dropped 2 bases, with 11 bases sitting between them. Germline loops: CDR1 MNHEY, CDR2 SMNVEV (reference sequence).

This clonotype was observed a handful of times. This sequence joins TRBV11-2 and TRBJ1-1; weak D call: TRBD1 (5 bases). Trimming removed 4 bases at V and 7 bases at J, with 22 bases between. CDR1 is SGHAT, CDR2 FQNNGV, per germline. The CDR3 sequence is 16 residues long. The CDR3 here is CASSSYGGVGLLEAFF. The CDR3, as DNA: TGTGCCAGCAGCTCCTATGGGGGAGTCGGCCTCCTTGAAGCTTTCTTT. The full variable domain, rest sourced from reference TRBV11-2 and TRBJ1-1, is EAGVAQSPRYKIIEKRQSVAFWCNPISGHATLYWYQQILGQGPKLLIQFQNNGVVDDSQLPKDRFSAERLKGVDSTLKIQPAKLEDSAVYLCASSSYGGVGLLEAFFGQGTRLTVV.

This clonotype came up once. The chain uses TRBV4-3 and TRBJ2-2; D possibly uses TRBD1 or TRBD2 (5 bases each). The CDR3 covers 15 residues. Germline values: CDR1 LGHNA, CDR2 YSLEER. V dropped 6 bases and J dropped 4 bases, with 15 bases sitting between them. CDR3 sequence reads: CASRRGRQSTGELFF. CDR3 in DNA: TGCGCCAGCAGGAGGGGCAGACAGAGCACCGGGGAGCTGTTTTTT.

This clonotype was seen at least ten times. This chain joins TRBV7-2 and TRBJ1-1; D may be TRBD1 (5 bases). V was trimmed by 4 bases and J by 0 bases, leaving 12 bases between them. The CDR3 runs 15 residues. Germline assignment: CDR1 SGHTA and CDR2 FQGNSA. The chain's CDR3 is CASSWMGVLNTEAFF. In DNA form, the CDR3 reads TGTGCCAGCAGCTGGATGGGGGTCTTGAACACTGAAGCTTTCTTT.

This clonotype was seen a handful of times. V gene TRBV6-1 combines with J gene TRBJ2-6, with D perhaps matching TRBD1 (5 bases). The CDR3 loop spans 13 amino acids. Germline CDR1 MNHNS, CDR2 SASEGT. The V gene lost 10 bases and the J gene lost 1 base, with 8 bases spanning the gap. This CDR3 is CAIRTSGANVLTF. CDR3 in DNA: TGTGCCATCAGGACATCTGGGGCCAACGTCCTGACTTTC.

This clonotype was counted a few times. The chain carries TRBV7-3 and TRBJ2-5; D call uncertain. The V end was cut by 2 bases, the J end by 7 bases, with 11 bases between. Germline assignment: CDR1 SGHTA and CDR2 FQGTGA. The CDR3 totals 13 residues. CDR3 in amino acids: CASSLRELGTQYF. CDR3 DNA: TGTGCCAGCAGCTTACGAGAGCTCGGGACCCAGTACTTC.

V is TRBV6-1 and J is TRBJ2-5; TRBD2 is a possible D gene (6 bases). Trimming removed 2 bases from V and 0 bases from J, with 10 bases in between. CDR1 and CDR2 (germline): MNHNS, SASEGT. The CDR3 runs 15 residues. The CDR3 nucleotides are TGTGCCAGCAGTGAACGTCGGGGGTACCAAGAGACCCAGTACTTC. Translation gives CASSERRGYQETQYF.

The chain links TRBV13 to TRBJ2-3; D gene unclear. V lost 0 bases and J lost 12, with 13 bases in between. The CDR3 has 13 amino acids. In germline, CDR1 is PRHDT, CDR2 FYEKMQ (reference sequence). Here the CDR3 DNA reads TGTGCCAGCAGCTTAGGCCTTTCGGGTTTTCAGTATTTT. It encodes CASSLGLSGFQYF.

V gene TRBV5-1 combines with J gene TRBJ2-3; D uncertain. The CDR3 extends over 13 amino acids. V was cut by 4 bases and J by 6 bases, with 12 bases left in between. The germline V gene encodes CDR1 SGHRS and CDR2 YFSETQ. This CDR3 reads CASSPFLGDTQYF. In DNA form, the CDR3 reads TGCGCCAGCAGCCCCTTCCTAGGGGATACGCAGTATTTT.

The chain links TRBV9 to TRBJ2-7; 8 bases are shared with TRBD2. Unmatched junction bases numbered 9, after V lost 4 bases and J lost 0 bases. There are 16 residues in the CDR3. CDR1 and CDR2 (germline): SGDLS, YYNGEE. The CDR3, as DNA: TGTGCCAGCAGCTCCCCGTTAAGCGGGAGCTCCTACGAGCAGTACTTC. It codes for CASSSPLSGSSYEQYF.